These 15 T cell receptor beta chains share one sample of origin, sequenced in a study of blood T cell repertoires in COVID-19. Libraries were prepared by immunoSEQ multiplex PCR; TCRdb keeps only in-frame clonotypes and omits some of them. Among 45,000 to 75,000 clones listed, 88% were seen once. The source material was peripheral blood. The receptors were sampled from a man aged 55 to 70 with acute or convalescent COVID-19.

This clone is a singleton in its sample. This rearrangement joins TRBV7-6 to TRBJ2-5; 15 bases agree with TRBD2. This CDR3 comprises 17 residues. V was pared by 4 bases and J by 0 bases, with 3 bases of the junction left unmatched. Germline V lookup: CDR1 SGHVS, CDR2 FNYEAQ. CDR3 protein: CASSSGLAGGYQETQYF. CDR3 bases: TGTGCCAGCAGCTCGGGACTAGCGGGAGGATACCAAGAGACCCAGTACTTC.

This chain links TRBV6-2 or TRBV6-3 with TRBJ2-1; 14 bases align to TRBD2. The CDR3 is 18 residues long. The V segment lost 5 bases and the J segment 5 bases; nucleotides outside the gene matches: 11. Germline CDR1 MNHEY, CDR2 SVGEGT. The CDR3 sequence is CASSTTGTSGRRHNEQFF. In nucleotides, the CDR3 is TGTGCCAGCAGTACTACCGGGACTAGCGGGAGACGCCACAATGAGCAGTTCTTC.

The V gene is TRBV9, the J gene TRBJ2-3; D might be TRBD1 (5 bases). Germline V CDR1 and CDR2: SGDLS, YYNGEE. This CDR3 has 15 amino acids. Trimming cost V 0 bases and J 2 bases, with 10 bases left between them. DNA for the CDR3: TGTGCCAGCAGCGTAGGCAGGGTCTTCACAGATACGCAGTATTTT. Translated: CASSVGRVFTDTQYF.

The V and J genes are TRBV5-1 and TRBJ1-5; D remains ambiguous. From germline, CDR1 is SGHRS and CDR2 YFSETQ. Trimming took off 2 bases at V and 2 bases at J, with 11 bases between the two ends. CDR3 length: 15 amino acids. The CDR3 sequence: CASSFDPGGNQPQHF. CDR3 DNA: TGCGCCAGCAGCTTCGATCCGGGTGGCAATCAGCCCCAGCATTTT.

J is TRBJ1-1 and V is TRBV7-6; no reliable D call. Trimming removed 1 base from V and 5 bases from J, with 11 bases in between. The V gene's germline CDR1 is SGHVS and CDR2 FNYEAQ. This CDR3 is 14 amino acids long. CDR3 protein: CASSLDGDGTEAFF. For the CDR3, the DNA is TGTGCCAGCAGCTTAGACGGGGATGGGACTGAAGCTTTCTTT.

The chain is built from TRBV4-1 and TRBJ2-7; D unclear. Germline assignment: CDR1 MGHRA and CDR2 YSYEKL. V lost 4 bases to trimming and J lost 0 bases, with 13 bases between them. This CDR3 has 15 residues. CDR3 sequence: CASSPSFSASYEQYF. Here the CDR3 DNA reads TGCGCCAGCAGCCCGTCTTTTAGTGCCTCCTACGAGCAGTACTTC.

This chain joins TRBV28 and TRBJ1-5; D is undetermined. The CDR3 is made up of 17 amino acids. Germline CDR1 and CDR2: MDHEN and SYDVKM. With 8 bases removed from V and 4 bases from J, the gap between germline ends came to 24 bases. CDR3 nucleotides: TGTGCCAGCCTGCAATCCCTTGGCACAGCCCCGAATCAGCCCCAGCATTTT. Translation: CASLQSLGTAPNQPQHF.

This chain uses TRBV27 with TRBJ2-1; tentatively, D is TRBD1 (6 bases). The CDR3 spans 15 residues. Germline values: CDR1 MNHEY, CDR2 SMNVEV (reference sequence). V was pared by 1 base and J by 8 bases, with 15 bases between. This chain's CDR3 is CASSLFPQGMDEQFF. The DNA of the CDR3 is TGTGCCAGCAGTTTATTTCCCCAGGGGATGGATGAGCAGTTCTTC.

The chain links TRBV7-3 to TRBJ2-5, with TRBD2 identical over 8 bases. Germline V gene sequence: CDR1 SGHTA, CDR2 FQGTGA. Trimming cost V 5 bases and J 7 bases; bases outside gene matches: 18. There are 17 residues in the CDR3. CDR3 in amino acids: CASSPGTRGFGVGTQYF. The CDR3 nucleotides are TGTGCCAGCAGCCCCGGGACTAGGGGATTTGGCGTCGGGACCCAGTACTTC.

V and J are TRBV28 and TRBJ2-3; the D gene is possibly TRBD2 (7 bases). This CDR3 is built from 15 residues. Germline CDR1 and CDR2: MDHEN and SYDVKM. V shed 4 bases and J shed 0 bases, with 11 bases lying between them. Here the CDR3 reads CASSYGGASTDTQYF. The DNA for the CDR3 is TGTGCCAGCAGTTATGGGGGGGCTAGCACAGATACGCAGTATTTT.

The V gene is TRBV28, the J gene TRBJ1-2; perhaps TRBD1 as D (6 bases). The CDR3 covers 13 residues. V lost 3 bases to trimming and J lost 5 bases, with 10 bases between them. Germline assignment: CDR1 MDHEN and CDR2 SYDVKM. CDR3 DNA sequence: TGTGCCAGCAGTTTGCGAGGACAGTATGGCTACACCTTC. As protein: CASSLRGQYGYTF.

The V gene is TRBV30, the J gene TRBJ2-1, with 7 positions matching TRBD2. This CDR3 is built from 14 residues. CDR1 is GTSNPN and CDR2 is SVGIG in the germline V gene (reference sequence). V lost 5 bases, J lost 5 bases, and 9 bases stayed unmatched. In nucleotides, the CDR3 is TGTGCCTGGGACGCGGGAGTTCAAGACAATGAGCAGTTCTTC. As protein: CAWDAGVQDNEQFF.

The rearrangement joins TRBV5-1 to TRBJ2-1; 9 nucleotides match TRBD2. Trimming removed 4 bases from V and 7 bases from J; junction bases left unmatched: 27. CDR3 length: 21 amino acids. CDR1 and CDR2 (germline): SGHRS, YFSETQ. The CDR3: CASSRGSKREAPPAGVNEQFF. The CDR3 bases are TGCGCCAGCAGCCGCGGATCGAAGCGGGAGGCCCCCCCCGCGGGTGTAAATGAGCAGTTCTTC.

V is TRBV5-1 and J is TRBJ2-3, with 9 bases lining up with TRBD2. Unmatched junction bases numbered 10, after V lost 4 bases and J lost 1 base. Germline values: CDR1 SGHRS, CDR2 YFSETQ. The CDR3 loop spans 17 amino acids. CDR3 region: CASSPKILAGGTDTQYF. The CDR3 nucleotides are TGCGCCAGCAGCCCAAAAATATTAGCGGGAGGCACAGATACGCAGTATTTT.

This clone was seen a single time. The chain carries TRBV6-4 and TRBJ2-2; possible D gene TRBD1, 5 bases. Deletions cut 1 base from V and 6 bases from J, with 6 bases between. The germline gives CDR1 MRHNA, CDR2 SNTAGT. This CDR3 region has 13 residues. This CDR3 reads CASSDWTSGELFF. The CDR3 nucleotides read TGTGCCAGCAGTGACTGGACATCCGGGGAGCTGTTTTTT.